A selection of T cell receptor beta chains follows, all from one sample in a study of CD4 and CD8 cells across lung adenocarcinoma regions. TCRdb analysed the PCR reads with MiXCR anew, one entry per CDR3 protein. The table has roughly 7,600 distinct CDR3 sequences, 45% to 50% seen once. Sequencing used CD8+ T cells from the center of a lung tumor. The receptors originated from a male donor with lung adenocarcinoma. The CD4 and CD8 labels of this study may be unreliable. Both conserved end residues are part of each CDR3. D genes are given only for firm matches. The listing skips clone size in some rows; elsewhere it reads once, few, many or a size class.

V gene	D gene	clone size	J gene	CDR3 protein	CDR3 DNA
TRBV5-1	TRBD2	-	TRBJ2-1	CASSQGLAENEQFF	TGCGCCAGCAGCCAGGGACTAGCTGAAAATGAGCAGTTCTTC
TRBV6-5	TRBD1	-	TRBJ2-5	CASSNEGTGGTETQYF	TGTGCCAGCAGTAACGAGGGGACAGGGGGCACAGAGACCCAGTACTTC
TRBV6-1	TRBD2	-	TRBJ2-3	CASNKGREGLGDTQYF	TGTGCCAGCAACAAAGGGCGGGAGGGCCTAGGGGATACGCAGTATTTT
TRBV4-1	TRBD1	-	TRBJ2-5	CASSQLDRGLQETQYF	TGCGCCAGCAGCCAATTGGACAGGGGGCTTCAAGAGACCCAGTACTTC
TRBV6-1	-	-	TRBJ2-5	CASKLEETQYF	TGTGCCAGCAAACTTGAAGAGACCCAGTACTTC
TRBV4-1	-	-	TRBJ1-6	CASSQDRIQPHSPLHF	TGCGCCAGCAGCCAAGATAGGATACAGCCTCATTCACCCCTCCACTTT
TRBV11-2	-	many	TRBJ2-1	CASSLNLGETRNEQFF	TGTGCCAGCAGCTTAAATCTGGGGGAGACTCGCAATGAGCAGTTCTTC
TRBV11-2	TRBD1	many	TRBJ2-1	CASSIDRVKNEQFF	TGTGCCAGCAGCATCGACAGGGTTAAGAATGAGCAGTTCTTC
TRBV10-1	TRBD1	many	TRBJ1-4	CASSESRTGGLGEKLFF	TGCGCCAGCAGTGAGTCACGGACAGGGGGCTTGGGTGAAAAACTGTTTTTT
TRBV27	TRBD1	-	TRBJ2-7	CASSLSRRQGNMYEQYF	TGTGCCAGCAGTTTATCCCGAAGACAGGGGAATATGTACGAGCAGTACTTC
TRBV25-1	TRBD2	-	TRBJ2-1	CASSVAGGYNEQFF	TGTGCCAGCAGTGTAGCGGGAGGGTACAATGAGCAGTTCTTC
TRBV3-1	TRBD1	-	TRBJ1-6	CASSSGTGESPLHF	TGTGCCAGCAGTTCCGGGACAGGGGAATCACCCCTCCACTTT
TRBV7-6	-	few	TRBJ1-1	CASSLSPHMNTEAFF	TGTGCCAGCAGCTTAAGCCCGCACATGAACACTGAAGCTTTCTTT
TRBV10-2	TRBD2	few	TRBJ2-5	CASRAGGRGETQYF	TGCGCCAGCAGGGCGGGGGGCCGGGGGGAGACCCAGTACTTC
TRBV6-1	-	-	TRBJ2-2	CASSVPGNGGELFF	TGTGCCAGCAGTGTCCCCGGGAACGGCGGGGAGCTGTTTTTT
TRBV6-1	-	few	TRBJ2-1	CASSEIRGYLTYNEQFF	TGTGCCAGCAGTGAAATCCGCGGCTACCTTACCTACAATGAGCAGTTCTTC
TRBV10-1	-	-	TRBJ2-3	CARGLGGQDTDTQYF	TGCGCCAGGGGGCTGGGGGGCCAAGACACAGATACCCAGTACTTT
TRBV6-1	TRBD2	-	TRBJ2-1	CASTPASGVYNEQFF	TGTGCCAGCACCCCGGCTAGCGGGGTATACAATGAGCAGTTCTTC
TRBV6-2/TRBV6-3	-	many	TRBJ2-4	CASSLAVAKNIQYF	TGTGCCAGCAGTTTAGCGGTAGCCAAAAACATTCAGTACTTC
TRBV6-5	-	many	TRBJ2-2	CASSYSNPGTGELFF	TGTGCCAGCAGTTACTCGAACCCGGGTACCGGGGAGCTGTTTTTT
TRBV27	TRBD2	many	TRBJ2-2	CASSSSGEYTGELFF	TGTGCCAGCAGTTCCAGCGGGGAATACACCGGGGAGCTGTTTTTT
TRBV10-1	TRBD2	-	TRBJ2-4	CASSERASGRAIQYF	TGCGCCAGCAGTGAGCGGGCTAGCGGGAGGGCCATTCAGTACTTC
TRBV6-1	TRBD1	-	TRBJ1-1	CASRGTALNTEAFF	TGTGCCAGCAGGGGGACAGCCTTGAACACTGAAGCTTTCTTT
TRBV6-5	-	-	TRBJ2-5	CASSYSSGLAQYF	TGTGCCAGCAGTTACAGTTCAGGTTTGGCCCAGTACTTC
TRBV6-1	-	-	TRBJ2-4	CARSVRAKDTQYF	TGTGCCAGGAGTGTAAGAGCCAAAGATACGCAGTACTTC
TRBV6-1	-	-	TRBJ2-4	CARGQRGKDTQYF	TGTGCCAGGGGGCAGAGAGGCAAAGATACGCAGTACTTC
TRBV24-1	-	-	TRBJ2-2	CATSDPGLGELFF	TGTGCCACCAGTGACCCGGGACTCGGGGAGCTGTTTTTT
TRBV24-1	-	many	TRBJ1-2	CATSEGLGYTF	TGTGCCACCAGTGAGGGACTAGGCTACACCTTC
TRBV6-1	TRBD2	many	TRBJ2-5	CASSDLAGVQETQYF	TGTGCCAGCAGTGATCTAGCGGGGGTCCAAGAGACCCAGTACTTC
TRBV4-1	TRBD1	many	TRBJ2-5	CASSQHLGQGSETQYF	TGCGCCAGCAGCCAACATCTGGGACAGGGGTCGGAGACCCAGTACTTC
TRBV4-2	-	few	TRBJ1-1	CASSQDGRGTEAFF	TGTGCCAGCAGCCAAGATGGACGAGGCACTGAAGCTTTCTTT
TRBV3-1	TRBD1	-	TRBJ1-2	CASSPGTGGEGGYTF	TGTGCCAGCAGCCCAGGGACAGGGGGCGAAGGTGGCTACACCTTC
TRBV5-6	TRBD1	-	TRBJ2-3	CASSTGTGFDTQYF	TGTGCCAGCAGCACGGGGACAGGGTTTGATACGCAGTATTTT
TRBV6-4	TRBD2	many	TRBJ2-7	CASSEVAGRSYEQYF	TGTGCCAGCAGTGAGGTAGCGGGAAGGTCCTACGAGCAGTACTTC
TRBV6-2/TRBV6-3	-	many	TRBJ2-2	CASAPVPRMVTNTGELFF	TGTGCCAGCGCCCCGGTCCCACGGATGGTAACGAACACCGGGGAGCTGTTTTTT
TRBV7-2	-	many	TRBJ2-1	CASSRTGTHNEQFF	TGTGCCAGCAGCAGAACCGGGACGCACAATGAGCAGTTCTTC
TRBV6-1	-	many	TRBJ1-2	CASSTLNYGYTF	TGTGCCAGCAGTACACTGAACTATGGCTACACCTTC
TRBV10-3	TRBD1	few	TRBJ2-7	CAMQRQGARDEQYF	TGTGCCATGCAGAGACAGGGGGCAAGGGACGAGCAGTACTTC
TRBV6-1	-	-	TRBJ1-1	CASRSRAGFMNTEAFF	TGTGCCAGCAGGTCACGGGCAGGTTTCATGAACACTGAAGCTTTCTTT
TRBV9	-	many	TRBJ2-6	CASGSGANVLTF	TGTGCCAGCGGCTCTGGGGCCAACGTCCTGACTTTC
TRBV6-5	-	many	TRBJ1-2	CASSSSFGGYTF	TGTGCCAGCAGTTCCTCGTTTGGGGGCTACACCTTC
TRBV6-1	-	-	TRBJ2-3	CASSERRFEGTQYF	TGTGCCAGCAGTGAACGGCGGTTCGAGGGTACGCAGTATTTT
TRBV27	TRBD1	-	TRBJ2-7	CASSGTRRTGGGEQYF	TGTGCCAGCAGTGGGACGAGGAGGACAGGGGGTGGCGAGCAGTACTTC
TRBV3-1	-	-	TRBJ2-3	CASRLSNTQYF	TGTGCCAGCAGACTTAGTAATACGCAGTATTTT
TRBV27	-	-	TRBJ1-2	CASSPGLDYGYTF	TGTGCCAGCAGTCCAGGGCTCGACTATGGCTACACCTTC
TRBV10-2	-	-	TRBJ2-5	CASSRQETQYF	TGCGCCAGCAGCAGACAAGAGACCCAGTACTTC
TRBV7-9	-	-	TRBJ1-1	CASSKYSPEREAFF	TGTGCCAGCAGCAAATACAGTCCGGAGCGAGAAGCTTTCTTT
TRBV6-5	TRBD1	many	TRBJ2-7	CASTKGQGAVFSYEQYF	TGTGCCAGCACTAAGGGACAGGGGGCGGTTTTCTCCTACGAGCAGTACTTC
TRBV6-1	-	-	TRBJ2-3	CARGDGGRDPDTQYF	TGTGCCAGGGGTGATGGGGGCCGAGACCCAGATACCCAGTATTTT
TRBV11-1	TRBD2	once	TRBJ2-3	CASSNRGGGHTDTQYF	TGTGCCAGCAGTAATAGGGGCGGGGGGCACACAGATACGCAGTATTTT
TRBV28	TRBD2	-	TRBJ2-7	CASSFGGTSEQYF	TGTGCCAGCAGTTTCGGGGGGACCTCCGAGCAGTACTTC
TRBV7-9	-	few	TRBJ2-7	CASSLVANEQYF	TGTGCCAGCAGCTTAGTGGCGAACGAGCAGTACTTC